This is a list of T cell receptor beta chains from one sample in a study of shared T cell receptors in the human thymus. TCRdb's copy holds only in-frame clones and misses some; the assay was immunoSEQ multiplex PCR. The sample has more than 550,000 clones, approximately 85% seen once. These records were also assigned to another study, of human thymus T cells.

Sequencing used thymocytes. The receptors were sampled from a girl in the first two years of life with a congenital heart defect. The CDR3 runs from the conserved cysteine through the conserved F or W. Each record gives: CDR3 DNA, CDR3 protein, D gene, clone size, J gene, V gene. The D gene is left open where the match is weak. Clone size appears in some rows only: once, few, many, or a class for an expanded clone.

cdr3_nt: TGTGCCAGCAGTTCAAATGGACAGGAGGAGTGTGGCTACACCTTC; cdr3_aa: CASSSNGQEECGYTF; d_call: TRBD1; clone_size: NA; j_call: TRBJ1-2; v_call: TRBV27
cdr3_nt: TGTGCCAGCTCACCAGGGCCTAGGGACAGGGGCAATGAGCAGTTCTTC; cdr3_aa: CASSPGPRDRGNEQFF; d_call: TRBD1; clone_size: NA; j_call: TRBJ2-1; v_call: TRBV18
cdr3_nt: TGTGCCAGCAGTGAATACGTCAGGGCTGAAGCTTTCTTT; cdr3_aa: CASSEYVRAEAFF; d_call: NA; clone_size: NA; j_call: TRBJ1-1; v_call: TRBV25-1
cdr3_nt: TGTGCCAGCAGACCACTCCGGGACATACGGAATGGCTACACCTTC; cdr3_aa: CASRPLRDIRNGYTF; d_call: NA; clone_size: NA; j_call: TRBJ1-2; v_call: TRBV6-6
cdr3_nt: TGCGCCAGCAGCCCTGGACAGGGCCCGCGGATTTGGGGCTACACCTTC; cdr3_aa: CASSPGQGPRIWGYTF; d_call: TRBD1; clone_size: few; j_call: TRBJ1-2; v_call: TRBV5-1
cdr3_nt: TGTGCCAGCAGCTTCCTCTCTGGGGCCAACGTCCTGACTTTC; cdr3_aa: CASSFLSGANVLTF; d_call: NA; clone_size: once; j_call: TRBJ2-6; v_call: TRBV11-2
cdr3_nt: TGTGCCAGCAGCCAGCACCGACAGGGGAACACTGAAGCTTTCTTT; cdr3_aa: CASSQHRQGNTEAFF; d_call: TRBD1; clone_size: NA; j_call: TRBJ1-1; v_call: TRBV7-8
cdr3_nt: TGTGCCACCAGCAGAGGGGGCCGGACTAGCGGGGGCGGCGAGCAGTACTTC; cdr3_aa: CATSRGGRTSGGGEQYF; d_call: TRBD2; clone_size: NA; j_call: TRBJ2-7; v_call: TRBV15
cdr3_nt: TGCGCCAGCAGCAAACAGAGCTCTGGGGCCAACGTCCTGACTTTC; cdr3_aa: CASSKQSSGANVLTF; d_call: NA; clone_size: NA; j_call: TRBJ2-6; v_call: TRBV5-1
cdr3_nt: TGTGCCAGCAGCACGGGACAGTATAATTCACCCCTCCACTTT; cdr3_aa: CASSTGQYNSPLHF; d_call: TRBD1; clone_size: once; j_call: TRBJ1-6; v_call: TRBV28
cdr3_nt: TGCGCCAAGGACAGGGGCTACTACGAGCAGTACTTC; cdr3_aa: CAKDRGYYEQYF; d_call: TRBD1; clone_size: few; j_call: TRBJ2-7; v_call: TRBV10-1
cdr3_nt: TGTGCTAGTGGTTTGGTATACTATCGGACAGTGACCTACGAGCAGTACTTC; cdr3_aa: CASGLVYYRTVTYEQYF; d_call: NA; clone_size: few; j_call: TRBJ2-7; v_call: TRBV12-5
cdr3_nt: TGTGCCAGCAGCTTAACCGGTAGCGGGGGGGGACGTGGCGGGGAGCTGTTTTTT; cdr3_aa: CASSLTGSGGGRGGELFF; d_call: TRBD2; clone_size: NA; j_call: TRBJ2-2; v_call: TRBV7-4
cdr3_nt: TGCGCCAGCAGCCCAGGGGACAGGGTCTGGAACTTC; cdr3_aa: CASSPGDRVWNF; d_call: TRBD1; clone_size: once; j_call: TRBJ2-7; v_call: TRBV5-1
cdr3_nt: TGTGCCAGCAGCCTCCGGGACAGGGCCTTTGGCGGCTATGGCTACACCTTC; cdr3_aa: CASSLRDRAFGGYGYTF; d_call: TRBD1; clone_size: NA; j_call: TRBJ1-2; v_call: TRBV5-5
cdr3_nt: TGTGCCAGCAGTTACCGGAAAGGGGGGGTCAATCAGCCCCAGCATTTT; cdr3_aa: CASSYRKGGVNQPQHF; d_call: NA; clone_size: once; j_call: TRBJ1-5; v_call: TRBV6-5
cdr3_nt: TGTGCCAGTAGTATAGCAGCAGGGAGCAATCAGCCCCAGCATTTT; cdr3_aa: CASSIAAGSNQPQHF; d_call: NA; clone_size: NA; j_call: TRBJ1-5; v_call: TRBV19
cdr3_nt: TGTGCCAGCAGCCACCACAGGGAACAGGGGTTGAATGAAAAACTGTTTTTT; cdr3_aa: CASSHHREQGLNEKLFF; d_call: TRBD1; clone_size: few; j_call: TRBJ1-4; v_call: TRBV7-9
cdr3_nt: TGCGCCAGCAGCCAAGGCCAACCCGGACAGGACAGCTCCTATAATTCACCCCTCCACTTT; cdr3_aa: CASSQGQPGQDSSYNSPLHF; d_call: TRBD1; clone_size: NA; j_call: TRBJ1-6; v_call: TRBV4-1
cdr3_nt: TGCGCCAGCAGAACTCGCAAAGGGGCAACTAATGAAAAACTGTTTTTT; cdr3_aa: CASRTRKGATNEKLFF; d_call: NA; clone_size: NA; j_call: TRBJ1-4; v_call: TRBV4-3
cdr3_nt: TGTGCCAGCAGTTACGGTGGAACGAACGCGCGGGATACGCAGTATTTT; cdr3_aa: CASSYGGTNARDTQYF; d_call: NA; clone_size: NA; j_call: TRBJ2-3; v_call: TRBV6-5
cdr3_nt: TGCGCCAGCAGTGATTCCGGCAGGGCTAATGAAAAACTGTTTTTT; cdr3_aa: CASSDSGRANEKLFF; d_call: NA; clone_size: NA; j_call: TRBJ1-4; v_call: TRBV10-2
cdr3_nt: TGTGCCAGCAACACAGGGGACCCTTACGAGCAGTACTTC; cdr3_aa: CASNTGDPYEQYF; d_call: NA; clone_size: NA; j_call: TRBJ2-7; v_call: TRBV21-1
cdr3_nt: TGTGCCAGCTCACCCCTAGACAGCTTTAACACTGAAGCTTTCTTT; cdr3_aa: CASSPLDSFNTEAFF; d_call: NA; clone_size: NA; j_call: TRBJ1-1; v_call: TRBV18
cdr3_nt: TGCGCCAGCAGCCCCGACACAATTAGCTACGAGCAGTACTTC; cdr3_aa: CASSPDTISYEQYF; d_call: NA; clone_size: NA; j_call: TRBJ2-7; v_call: TRBV5-1
cdr3_nt: TGTGCCAGCAGCCTCACTTGGCGGGGGGACTTTAATGAGCAGTTCTTC; cdr3_aa: CASSLTWRGDFNEQFF; d_call: TRBD2; clone_size: once; j_call: TRBJ2-1; v_call: TRBV7-3
cdr3_nt: TGTGCCAGCAGGGAGACAGGGCAAGCTTTCTTT; cdr3_aa: CASRETGQAFF; d_call: TRBD1; clone_size: NA; j_call: TRBJ1-1; v_call: TRBV6-1
cdr3_nt: TGTGCCAGCAGCCAAGTTGGAGCAGGGGCGCACGTTTCACCCCTCCACTTT; cdr3_aa: CASSQVGAGAHVSPLHF; d_call: NA; clone_size: NA; j_call: TRBJ1-6; v_call: TRBV14
cdr3_nt: TGTGCCAGCAGCCTGCCCAGCGGGGAACAAGAGACCCAGTACTTC; cdr3_aa: CASSLPSGEQETQYF; d_call: TRBD2; clone_size: NA; j_call: TRBJ2-5; v_call: TRBV9
cdr3_nt: TGTGCCAGCAGCCGGGGCGGGGGCTTCTCCTACGAGCAGTACTTC; cdr3_aa: CASSRGGGFSYEQYF; d_call: NA; clone_size: NA; j_call: TRBJ2-7; v_call: TRBV7-9
cdr3_nt: TGTGCCACAGGACAGGGGAATCAGCCCCAGCATTTT; cdr3_aa: CATGQGNQPQHF; d_call: TRBD1; clone_size: NA; j_call: TRBJ1-5; v_call: TRBV15
cdr3_nt: TGTGCCAGCAGTGAGTTCAAGGGGGATTGGTTCTATTCACCCCTCCACTTT; cdr3_aa: CASSEFKGDWFYSPLHF; d_call: NA; clone_size: NA; j_call: TRBJ1-6; v_call: TRBV2
cdr3_nt: TGTGCCAGTCCCCAAAATAACAGCTCGAATTCACCCCTCCACTTT; cdr3_aa: CASPQNNSSNSPLHF; d_call: NA; clone_size: NA; j_call: TRBJ1-6; v_call: TRBV2
cdr3_nt: TGTGCCAGCAGTTCAAGCGGGGGGAAACAAGAGACCCAGTACTTC; cdr3_aa: CASSSSGGKQETQYF; d_call: TRBD2; clone_size: NA; j_call: TRBJ2-5; v_call: TRBV6-5
cdr3_nt: TGTGCCAGCACCGAGGGTTGGGGGGTCCGAGAGACCCAGTACTTC; cdr3_aa: CASTEGWGVRETQYF; d_call: NA; clone_size: NA; j_call: TRBJ2-5; v_call: TRBV6-1
cdr3_nt: TGTGCCAGCAGCCCGTTGAGAGGGACACCATATAGCAATCAGCCCCAGCATTTT; cdr3_aa: CASSPLRGTPYSNQPQHF; d_call: NA; clone_size: NA; j_call: TRBJ1-5; v_call: TRBV7-6
cdr3_nt: TGCAGCGTTGAAGATTGGGACAGCTACGAGCAGTACTTC; cdr3_aa: CSVEDWDSYEQYF; d_call: TRBD1; clone_size: once; j_call: TRBJ2-7; v_call: TRBV29-1
cdr3_nt: TGTGCCAGCAGCTTAGAACTTCACACAGATACGCAGTATTTT; cdr3_aa: CASSLELHTDTQYF; d_call: NA; clone_size: NA; j_call: TRBJ2-3; v_call: TRBV7-8
cdr3_nt: TGTGCCAGCTCACCACGGGGGGGCCTTCGGAATGAGCAGTTCTTC; cdr3_aa: CASSPRGGLRNEQFF; d_call: NA; clone_size: NA; j_call: TRBJ2-1; v_call: TRBV18
cdr3_nt: TGTGCCACCAGCAGAGGTCCGCGGGGGCTGCCCTCTAGCTCCTACAATGAGAAGTTCTTC; cdr3_aa: CATSRGPRGLPSSSYNEKFF; d_call: NA; clone_size: NA; j_call: TRBJ2-1; v_call: TRBV15
cdr3_nt: TGTGCCACCAGCAGAAACTACAGGGGGCTAGCCAAAAACATTCAGTACTTC; cdr3_aa: CATSRNYRGLAKNIQYF; d_call: TRBD1; clone_size: NA; j_call: TRBJ2-4; v_call: TRBV15
cdr3_nt: TGTGCCAGCAGTTACTATCGAGAGACAGGGGGCGAGTGGTATGGCTACACCTTC; cdr3_aa: CASSYYRETGGEWYGYTF; d_call: TRBD1; clone_size: NA; j_call: TRBJ1-2; v_call: TRBV27
cdr3_nt: TGCGCCAGCAGCCAAGGCGGGACTAGCGGGGGGCAGTTCCAAGAGACCCAGTACTTC; cdr3_aa: CASSQGGTSGGQFQETQYF; d_call: TRBD2; clone_size: NA; j_call: TRBJ2-5; v_call: TRBV4-3
cdr3_nt: TGTGCCAGCAGTTTATGGGGCAGGGTGGAGAATGAGCAGTTCTTC; cdr3_aa: CASSLWGRVENEQFF; d_call: NA; clone_size: NA; j_call: TRBJ2-1; v_call: TRBV27
cdr3_nt: TGTGCCAGCAGCCCAGGGACGGACAGGGGAGGGCTCACAGATACGCAGTATTTT; cdr3_aa: CASSPGTDRGGLTDTQYF; d_call: TRBD1; clone_size: NA; j_call: TRBJ2-3; v_call: TRBV7-2
cdr3_nt: TGTGCCAGTAGCCGGGACAGGGGCCCTCGGGCGCTATATGGCTACACCTTC; cdr3_aa: CASSRDRGPRALYGYTF; d_call: TRBD1; clone_size: NA; j_call: TRBJ1-2; v_call: TRBV19
cdr3_nt: TGTGCCAGCAGCGCGAACACCGCTTTTTACACAGATACGCAGTATTTT; cdr3_aa: CASSANTAFYTDTQYF; d_call: NA; clone_size: NA; j_call: TRBJ2-3; v_call: TRBV9
cdr3_nt: TGTGCCTGGAGTGCACTAGCGACGGGACAGGGGATGGGCGAGCAGTACTTC; cdr3_aa: CAWSALATGQGMGEQYF; d_call: TRBD1; clone_size: NA; j_call: TRBJ2-7; v_call: TRBV30
cdr3_nt: TGTGCCAGCAGCACAGGGACCGGGGCTTTCTTT; cdr3_aa: CASSTGTGAFF; d_call: NA; clone_size: NA; j_call: TRBJ1-1; v_call: TRBV7-2
cdr3_nt: TGCGCCAGCAGCTCGGTAGGTTCCTGGACAGGGGGCGCCGGACGGTTCGATGAGCAGTTCTTC; cdr3_aa: CASSSVGSWTGGAGRFDEQFF; d_call: TRBD1; clone_size: NA; j_call: TRBJ2-1; v_call: TRBV5-1
cdr3_nt: TGTGCCAGCAGCCAAGTTGCTCTACCTGGGGAGGGTACTGAAGCTTTCTTT; cdr3_aa: CASSQVALPGEGTEAFF; d_call: NA; clone_size: NA; j_call: TRBJ1-1; v_call: TRBV14